This TCR beta chain was captured by sequencing in a study of a mutant IDH1 vaccine in newly diagnosed glioma. The sample's time point: baseline, week 1 (first vaccination visit). The treatment is: pre-vaccination baseline after standard-of-care therapy. Profiled with immunoSEQ multiplex PCR; TCRdb holds only in-frame clones, not every one. The data contain 12,000 to 15,000 clones, roughly nine tenths of them singletons. The CDR3 is 13 amino acids. J lost 4 bases, V lost 1 base, and 1 base had no gene match. The germline CDR1 and CDR2 sequences are SGHDT and YYEEEE. Here the sequenced sample was PBMCs, taken from a glioma patient treated with radiotherapy, temozolomide or both. This clonotype was sampled from a woman aged 40 to 49 with glioma. Some clones in this sample may be carry-over from other donors' samples. The chain recombines TRBV5-6 with TRBJ1-2; 7 bases line up with TRBD1. The CDR3 DNA is TGTGCCAGCAGCTTGTGGGACAGCTATGGCTACACCTTC. Amino acids: CASSLWDSYGYTF.